Here is one T cell receptor beta chain with its context. This clone was counted a few times. Its antigen remains unidentified. Per-base quality was not reported, and no clone a single base away is much larger than it. The germline V end is reduced by 6 bases and the J end by 3 bases; junction bases left unmatched: 10. The CDR3 holds 16 amino acids from the cysteine to the phenylalanine. The only DNA kept is the CDR3, 48 bases in frame from the first base. From the germline V gene (reference sequence), CDR1 is LNHDA and CDR2 is SQIVND. The cohort was made up of approximately 700 healthy bone marrow donors. At the time of sampling, every cohort member was nominally healthy, though immune exposures that went unrecorded were likely present. CMV serostatus was recorded as positive for roughly 300 and negative for about 50% of the roughly 670 cohort members, whereas no CMV serostatus was recorded for the donor in question. A peripheral blood sample was provided by each donor, and peripheral blood mononuclear cells were used for TCR beta sequencing. The Qiagen DNeasy Blood Extraction Kit was used to extract genomic DNA from the blood cell samples.

These data belong to a study of cytomegalovirus exposure and HLA in healthy donors (dated by TCRdb to the late 2010s). For the study in its entirety: According to an earlier analysis of around 600 of the donors, about 179 million T cells yielded 120 million or so unique TCR beta sequences and 276 Gb of sequence data. A handful of DR-DQ haplotypes were handled as single units for association and clustering because linkage in the cohort was strong. HLA typing covered class I and class II loci at four-digit resolution. Donor age, sex, ethnicity and CMV serostatus were compiled together with the repertoire data. The study was designed to test whether signatures of past pathogen exposure could be identified by cataloging public T cell receptors. Rather than drawing on any new phenotypic data, the later analysis identified candidate immune exposures from TCR beta sequences and the way those sequences occurred across donors. In a later genetic analysis, genome-wide SNP genotypes for about 65% of the roughly 670 donors were used, and that subset was treated as a discovery cohort. The study combined high-throughput TCR immunosequencing, statistical association of individual TCRs with disease status, and machine learning to predict cytomegalovirus infection status. The study used immunosequencing to profile the T cell repertoires of 666 subjects and linked those repertoires to cytomegalovirus serostatus. The number of typed donors differed by locus: roughly 620-630 for A, B, C, DRB1 and DQB1; 500 to 550 for DQA1; around 580 for DPA1; and around 450 for DPB1. All discovery cohort repertoires had been generated using a single sequencing platform. Besides the first cohort of roughly 640 subjects, a separate validation cohort made up of 120 different subjects was used. Across 398 genotyped donors of the cohort, an average of approximately 220,000 unique TCR beta nucleotide sequences per donor were sequenced, and 15% to 20% of those sequences were non-productive. A later analysis re-examined previously published TCR beta repertoires from 610 or so donors and added high-resolution HLA genotyping to investigate patterns of TCR occurrence. To decide whether each TCR beta V gene segment behaved as functional or pseudogenic, an earlier analysis of some 540 of the donors relied on high-throughput TCR beta sequencing. The genetic ancestry cluster associated with self-reported Caucasian donors included roughly 84% of the 398 genotyped donors. An early release covering roughly 640 HLA-typed donors comprised approximately 290 gigabases of sequencing data and around 80 million unique TCR sequences. The paper's findings and limits, for the study overall: Several of the top co-occurrence clusters appeared to be linked to parvovirus B19, influenza, CMV and Epstein-Barr virus, according to a later analysis. A few of the identified cytomegalovirus-associated TCR beta chains were confirmed in vitro to be specific for cytomegalovirus antigens. Because HLA typing was unavailable for some donors at each locus, only the typed subset was used in association tests. A total of 150 to 200 TCR beta chains were listed by the study as associated with cytomegalovirus. A further reported finding was that TCR beta sequences accurately predicted the HLA-A and HLA-B alleles for most subjects in the first cohort. In both the original and validation cohorts, the classifier was reported to diagnose cytomegalovirus status with high specificity and sensitivity. In a later analysis, some 18,000 TCR beta sequences were associated with specific HLA alleles at a false discovery rate of 0.05. In a later analysis, TCR association rates were found to vary across HLA loci, with the most associated TCRs seen for DRB1 alleles and the fewest for HLA-C alleles. In this cohort, only TCR beta chains were sequenced, and detectable features were limited by the absence of alpha or paired-chain data. For the cohort, immune exposure information was limited to CMV serostatus. In a later genetic analysis, fewer N-insertions in productive TCRs were reported among donors in an Asian-associated ancestry cluster than the roughly 670-donor mean. A later analysis found that HLA-associated TCR beta chains were more clonally expanded and had lower generation probabilities than equally common non-associated chains. The 87-base-pair reads could not distinguish some IMGT-functional V segments, including TRBV6-2 and TRBV6-3, so those segments were excluded. The presence/absence analyses assumed that sequencing depth was roughly uniform across donors, and that assumption may not be true. In an earlier analysis of more than 500 of the donors, most TCR beta V segments appeared in productive rearrangements about 87% or about 30% of the time, broadly matching IMGT annotations. Most CMV-associated TCR beta chains appeared to be HLA-restricted in a later analysis, and the HLA associations seemed to be driven largely by CMV exposure. According to the authors, the approach could potentially be generalized to other disease states and immunological phenotypes. In a later genetic analysis, a missense DCLRE1C variant was associated with V-gene and J-gene trimming of TCR beta chains, and the association was replicated in an independent cohort. When HLA alleles, especially DR and DQ, strongly co-occurred, TCR associations were difficult to assign to individual alleles. Because counts were too low, some 17 rarely observed V segments, including chromosome 9 orphons, were left out of the earlier analysis of 500 to 750 of the donors. A group of highly shared sequence variants was considered likely to be a technical artifact of the sequencing pipeline. While some public TCRs were present in many individuals, most TCR sequences turned up only very rarely across donors. Correlated functional status among segregating V segments might be attributable to linkage disequilibrium, but an unknown experimental factor could not be ruled out.

The library was obtained by the immunoSEQ multiplex PCR assay. For the multiplex PCR, a mixture combining 60 forward primers for TCR Vbeta segments and 13 reverse primers for TCR Jbeta segments was used. A multiplex PCR assay on genomic DNA amplified the CDR3 region of rearranged TCR beta genes. The Illumina HiSeq System was used to sequence the amplified TCR beta libraries as 87-base-pair reads. On the study's bioinformatics: Across the 600 to 700 repertoires, a later analysis counted tens of millions of unique TCR beta chains, roughly 11 million of which were shared by at least two donors. To remove PCR and sequencing errors, raw reads were error-corrected and collapsed into unique sequences using a nearest-neighbor algorithm that merged closely related sequences. V, D and J gene segments were assigned by aligning CDR3 sequences to IMGT reference sequences. For a sequence to be retained, a match of at least six nucleotides to both a V gene segment and a J gene segment was required. A rearrangement was called productive if the CDR3 had no stop codons and remained in frame with V and J, and every other rearrangement was called non-productive. CDR3 was defined by IMGT convention, running from the second conserved V-encoded cysteine to the conserved J-encoded phenylalanine. The earlier analysis of some 540 of the donors excluded any sequence lacking an unambiguous match to a single V gene segment. In an earlier analysis of almost 600 of the donors, a V segment was called functional when productive rearrangements were above 56.7%, and segregating when the standard deviation between donors exceeded 5%. A statistical classification framework was built to diagnose cytomegalovirus status from the catalog of TCR beta chain sequences. In a later analysis, V and J genes were assigned by comparing TCR nucleotide sequences against IMGT/GENE-DB human TR gene sequences. In a later analysis, CDR3 sequences and most-parsimonious VDJ recombination scenarios were assigned using the TCRdist pipeline. A later analysis defined each TCR beta chain by its CDR3 amino acid sequence plus V-gene family, and excluded reads lacking a unique V-gene family. A later analysis removed 450 to 600 highly shared, low-generation-probability nucleotide sequences to deal with suspected cross-contamination and a sequencing artifact. For each public chain, a later analysis derived a clonal expansion index from normalized ranks of inferred template counts within each repertoire. In a later analysis, generation probabilities were computed with a VDJ recombination model fitted to out-of-frame rearrangements, and the resulting probabilities were checked against IGoR. In a later analysis, TCR-TCR, TCR-HLA and TCR-CMV co-occurrence was scored with hypergeometric tests, and a repertoire-size bias correction was applied to TCR pairs. In a later analysis, false discovery rates were estimated by permuting HLA or CMV assignments 20 times. In a later analysis, co-occurring TCRs were grouped using DBSCAN, and TCRdist sequence similarity was added for clustering within HLA-allele-positive subsets. Repertoires with fewer than 30,000 or more than 120,000 public chains were left out of co-occurrence clustering, as were about five repertoires with anomalous nucleotide sharing. TCRdb holds this immuneACCESS table with in-frame rearrangements only. Some clones are missing; in checked studies, unresolved V genes explain under half, and the rest has no known cause. V and J calls and clone size are as listed in that table; D and trimming were resolved from the DNA. In this sample the table shows 150,000 to 200,000 clones, more than 60% of which occur a single time. The top ten constitute about 2.5% of the sample.

Sequenced input: PBMCs. The sequence was collected from a human donor in good health. The rearrangement combines TRBV19 with TRBJ1-4, with 7 bases in between that match TRBD1. The DNA sequence reads TGTGCCAGTAGCTCAACAGGGGTTCGGGCTAATGAAAAACTGTTTTTT. Protein translation: CASSSTGVRANEKLFF.